Given below is one TCR beta chain in context. What it binds is not known. This specimen belongs to a study of cytomegalovirus exposure and HLA in healthy donors. Broader study findings: Indistinguishability led to the exclusion of some V segments, TRBV6-2 and TRBV6-3 included.

From germline, CDR1 is SGHRS and CDR2 YFSETQ. With V trimmed by 0 bases and J by 4 bases, 10 bases remained unmatched. The length of the CDR3 is 17 residues. Primers for the PCR totalled 60 Vbeta and 13 Jbeta. Sequenced by immunoSEQ multiplex PCR; TCRdb stores in-frame clones only, minus some. The data hold roughly 120,000 clones, with about three quarters observed a single time. This clonotype was obtained from a man aged 45-65 years in good health and CMV-seronegative. The V and J genes are TRBV5-1 and TRBJ1-1, with 9 bases identical to TRBD1. Material: PBMCs. CDR3 amino acids: CASSLEGQGTIATEAFF. CDR3 sequence (DNA): TGCGCCAGCAGCTTGGAGGGACAGGGTACTATAGCCACTGAAGCTTTCTTT.